This T cell receptor beta chain was recovered during a study of cytomegalovirus exposure and HLA in healthy donors. Study at large: Per a later analysis, the roughly 690 first-cohort and over 90 validation repertoires shared one platform.

Trimming shortened V by 0 bases and J by 0 bases, and 7 bases separated the two germline ends. CDR3 length equals 15 residues. Germline CDR1 SGDLS, CDR2 YYNGEE. On this clone: The antigen remains undetermined.

Study-wide results and caveats: Generally TCR sequences proved uncommon, though certain public TCRs appeared in numerous donors. First-cohort TCR clusters tended to co-occur in the 90 to 150 validation repertoires, a later analysis found.

Data came from immunoSEQ multiplex PCR; TCRdb stores just in-frame clones and leaves some out. The sample contains about 240,000 clones, approximately 86% of which appear only once. The origin of this receptor is a woman aged 25 to 39 in good health and CMV-seropositive. The specimen was PBMCs. The chain links TRBV9 to TRBJ1-3; D call uncertain. CDR3 amino acids: CASSVDIFSGNTIYF. DNA for the CDR3: TGTGCCAGCAGCGTAGACATTTTCTCTGGAAACACCATATATTTT.